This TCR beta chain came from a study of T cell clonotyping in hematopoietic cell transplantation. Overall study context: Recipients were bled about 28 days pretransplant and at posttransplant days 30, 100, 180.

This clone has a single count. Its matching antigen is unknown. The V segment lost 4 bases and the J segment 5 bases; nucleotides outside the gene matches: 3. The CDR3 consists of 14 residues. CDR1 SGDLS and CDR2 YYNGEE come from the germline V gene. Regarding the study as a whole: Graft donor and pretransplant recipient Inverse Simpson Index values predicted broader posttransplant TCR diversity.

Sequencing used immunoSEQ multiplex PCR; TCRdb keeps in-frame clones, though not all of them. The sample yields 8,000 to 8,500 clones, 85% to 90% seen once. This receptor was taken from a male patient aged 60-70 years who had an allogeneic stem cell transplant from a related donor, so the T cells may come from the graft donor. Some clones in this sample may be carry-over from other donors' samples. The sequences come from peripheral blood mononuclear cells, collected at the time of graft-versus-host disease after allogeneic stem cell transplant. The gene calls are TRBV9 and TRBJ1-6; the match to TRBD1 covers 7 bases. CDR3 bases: TGTGCCAGCAGCCCCGACAGGGATAATTCACCCCTCCACTTT. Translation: CASSPDRDNSPLHF. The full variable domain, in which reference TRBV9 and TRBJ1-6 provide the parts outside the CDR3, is DSGVTQTPKHLITATGQRVTLRCSPRSGDLSVYWYQQSLDQGLQFLIQYYNGEERAKGNILERFSAQQFPDLHSELNLSSLELGDSALYFCASSPDRDNSPLHFGNGTRLTVT.